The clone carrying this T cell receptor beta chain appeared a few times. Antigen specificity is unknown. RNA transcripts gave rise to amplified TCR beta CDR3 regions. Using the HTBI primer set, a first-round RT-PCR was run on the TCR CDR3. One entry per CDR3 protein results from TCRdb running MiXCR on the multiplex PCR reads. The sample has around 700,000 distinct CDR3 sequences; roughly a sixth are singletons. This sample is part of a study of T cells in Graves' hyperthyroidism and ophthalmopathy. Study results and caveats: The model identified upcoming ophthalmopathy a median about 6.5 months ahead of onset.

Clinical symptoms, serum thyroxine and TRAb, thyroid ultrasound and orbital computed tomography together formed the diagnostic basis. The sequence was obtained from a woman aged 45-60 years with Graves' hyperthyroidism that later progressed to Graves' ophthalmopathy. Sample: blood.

CDR3 in amino acids: CSVEDTGGLPYGYTF. The CDR3 DNA reads as TGCAGCGTTGAAGATACAGGGGGTCTCCCTTATGGCTACACCTTC. This chain joins TRBV29-1 and TRBJ1-2, with TRBD1 matching over 8 bases. Trimming at V came to 0 bases and at J to 5 bases, leaving 8 bases not matched to a gene. The CDR3 consists of 15 residues. Germline CDR1 and CDR2: SQVTM and ANQGSEA.